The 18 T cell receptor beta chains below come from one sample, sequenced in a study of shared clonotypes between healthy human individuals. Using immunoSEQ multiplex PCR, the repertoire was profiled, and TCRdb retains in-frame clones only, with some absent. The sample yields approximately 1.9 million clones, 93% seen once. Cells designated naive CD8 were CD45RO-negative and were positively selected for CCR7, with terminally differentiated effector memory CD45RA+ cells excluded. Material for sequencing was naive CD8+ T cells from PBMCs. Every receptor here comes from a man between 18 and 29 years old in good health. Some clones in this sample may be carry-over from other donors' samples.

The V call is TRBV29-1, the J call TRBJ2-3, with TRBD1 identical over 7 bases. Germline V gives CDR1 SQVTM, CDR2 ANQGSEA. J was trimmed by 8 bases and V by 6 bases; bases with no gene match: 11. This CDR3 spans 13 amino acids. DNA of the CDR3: TGCAGCGTCCAAGACAGGGCGGCGGCTACGCAGTATTTT. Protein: CSVQDRAAATQYF.

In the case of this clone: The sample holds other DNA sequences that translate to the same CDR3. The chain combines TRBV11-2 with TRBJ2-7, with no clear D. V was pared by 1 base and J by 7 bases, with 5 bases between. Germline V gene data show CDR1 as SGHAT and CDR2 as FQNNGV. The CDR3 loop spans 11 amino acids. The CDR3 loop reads CASSLVGEQYF. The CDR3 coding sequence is TGTGCCAGCAGCTTAGTCGGTGAGCAGTACTTC.

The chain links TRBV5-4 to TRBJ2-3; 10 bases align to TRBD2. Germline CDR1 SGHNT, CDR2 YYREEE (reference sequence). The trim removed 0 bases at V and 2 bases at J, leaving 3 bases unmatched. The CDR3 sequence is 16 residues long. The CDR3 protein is CASSLGLAGVTDTQYF. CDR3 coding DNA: TGTGCCAGCAGCTTGGGCCTAGCGGGAGTCACAGATACGCAGTATTTT. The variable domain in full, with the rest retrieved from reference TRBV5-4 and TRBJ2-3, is ETGVTQSPTHLIKTRGQQVTLRCSSQSGHNTVSWYQQALGQGPQFIFQYYREEENGRGNFPPRFSGLQFPNYSSELNVNALELDDSALYLCASSLGLAGVTDTQYFGPGTRLTVL.

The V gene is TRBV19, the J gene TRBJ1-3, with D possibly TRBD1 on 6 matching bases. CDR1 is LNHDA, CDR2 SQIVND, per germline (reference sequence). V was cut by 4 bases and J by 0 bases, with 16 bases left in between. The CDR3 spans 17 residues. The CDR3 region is CASSTRQATDSGNTIYF. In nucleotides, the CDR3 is TGTGCCAGTAGTACAAGACAGGCGACGGACTCTGGAAACACCATATATTTT.

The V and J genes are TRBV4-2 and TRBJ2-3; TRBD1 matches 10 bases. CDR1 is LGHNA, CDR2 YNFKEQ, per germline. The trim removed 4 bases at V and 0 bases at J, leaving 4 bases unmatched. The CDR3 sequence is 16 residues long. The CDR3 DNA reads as TGTGCCAGCAGCCCAAGGACAGGGGGGAGCACAGATACGCAGTATTTT. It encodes CASSPRTGGSTDTQYF.

The CDR3 nucleotides read TGTGCCAGTAGTCTGGGGCACCTTAGGGAGCAGTACTTC. Residues: CASSLGHLREQYF. The chain carries TRBV19 and TRBJ2-7; a weak D match, TRBD1 (5 bases). Germline V CDR1 and CDR2: LNHDA, SQIVND (reference sequence). The CDR3 is 13 amino acids. Trimming shortened V by 5 bases and J by 7 bases, and 15 bases separated the two germline ends.

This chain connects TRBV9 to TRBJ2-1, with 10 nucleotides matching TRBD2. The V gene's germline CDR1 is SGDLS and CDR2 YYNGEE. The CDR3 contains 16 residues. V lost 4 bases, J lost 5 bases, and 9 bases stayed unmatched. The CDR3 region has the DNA TGTGCCAGCAGCCTGCCTCGAGCGGGAGGGCACAATGAGCAGTTCTTC. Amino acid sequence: CASSLPRAGGHNEQFF.

DNA of the CDR3: TGTGCCAGCAGCCTCCTTAGCGGGAGAATCGACGAGCAGTACTTC. Amino acids: CASSLLSGRIDEQYF. This rearrangement joins TRBV28 to TRBJ2-7; 9 bases fit TRBD2. Germline V gene sequence: CDR1 MDHEN, CDR2 SYDVKM. The V segment lost 6 bases and the J segment 5 bases; nucleotides outside the gene matches: 11. The CDR3 spans 15 residues.

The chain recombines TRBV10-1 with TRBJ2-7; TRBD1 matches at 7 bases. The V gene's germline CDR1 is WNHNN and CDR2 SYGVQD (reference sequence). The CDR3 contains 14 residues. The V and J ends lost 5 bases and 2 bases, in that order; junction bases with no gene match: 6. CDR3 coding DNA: TGCGCCAGCAGTCCCAGGGGGTTTCCCTACGAGCAGTACTTC. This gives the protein CASSPRGFPYEQYF.

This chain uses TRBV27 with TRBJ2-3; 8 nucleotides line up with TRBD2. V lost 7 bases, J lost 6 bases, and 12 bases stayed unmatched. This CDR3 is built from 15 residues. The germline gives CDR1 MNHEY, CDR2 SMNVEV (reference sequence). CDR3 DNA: TGTGCCAGCATGGCCCAGCGGGAGTATTTGGATACGCAGTATTTT. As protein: CASMAQREYLDTQYF.

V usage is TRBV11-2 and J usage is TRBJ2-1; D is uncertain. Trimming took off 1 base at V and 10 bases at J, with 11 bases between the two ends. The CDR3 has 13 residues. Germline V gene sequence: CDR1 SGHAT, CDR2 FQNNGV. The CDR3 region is CASSLVAATEQFF. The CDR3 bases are TGTGCCAGCAGCTTAGTTGCGGCAACCGAGCAGTTCTTC.

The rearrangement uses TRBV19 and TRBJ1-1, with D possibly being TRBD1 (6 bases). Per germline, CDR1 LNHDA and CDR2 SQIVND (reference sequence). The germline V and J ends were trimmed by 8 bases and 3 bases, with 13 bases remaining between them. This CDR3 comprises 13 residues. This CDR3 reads CASARTVDTEAFF. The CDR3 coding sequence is TGTGCCAGTGCCCGGACAGTCGACACTGAAGCTTTCTTT.

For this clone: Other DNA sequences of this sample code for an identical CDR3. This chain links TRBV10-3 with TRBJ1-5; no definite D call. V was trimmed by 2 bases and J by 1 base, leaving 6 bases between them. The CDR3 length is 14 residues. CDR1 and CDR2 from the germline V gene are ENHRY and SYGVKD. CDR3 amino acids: CAISEAGSNQPQHF. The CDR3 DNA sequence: TGTGCCATCAGTGAGGCAGGCAGCAATCAGCCCCAGCATTTT.

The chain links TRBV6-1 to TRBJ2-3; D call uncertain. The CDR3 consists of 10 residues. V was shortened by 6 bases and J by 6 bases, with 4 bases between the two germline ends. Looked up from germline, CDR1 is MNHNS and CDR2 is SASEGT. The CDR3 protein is CASRVDTQYF. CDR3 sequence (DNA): TGTGCCAGCAGGGTGGATACGCAGTATTTT.

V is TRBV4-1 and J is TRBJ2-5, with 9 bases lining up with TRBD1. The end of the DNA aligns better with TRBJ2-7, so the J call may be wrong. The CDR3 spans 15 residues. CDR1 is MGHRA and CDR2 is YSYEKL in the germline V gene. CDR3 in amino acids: CASSQEQGARSEQYF. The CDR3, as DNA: TGCGCCAGCAGCCAAGAACAGGGGGCGCGTAGCGAGCAGTACTTC.

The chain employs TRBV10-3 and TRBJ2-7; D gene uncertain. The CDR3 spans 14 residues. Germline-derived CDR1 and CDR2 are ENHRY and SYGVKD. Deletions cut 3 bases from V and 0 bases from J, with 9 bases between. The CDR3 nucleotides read TGTGCCATCAGTGACGTCTTAGACTCCTACGAGCAGTACTTC. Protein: CAISDVLDSYEQYF.

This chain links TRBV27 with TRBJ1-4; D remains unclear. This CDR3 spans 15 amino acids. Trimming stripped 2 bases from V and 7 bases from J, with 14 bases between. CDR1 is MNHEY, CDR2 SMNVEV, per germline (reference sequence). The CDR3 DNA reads TGTGCCAGCAGTTTAACCCCGAACTGGGGTGAAAAACTGTTTTTT. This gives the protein CASSLTPNWGEKLFF.

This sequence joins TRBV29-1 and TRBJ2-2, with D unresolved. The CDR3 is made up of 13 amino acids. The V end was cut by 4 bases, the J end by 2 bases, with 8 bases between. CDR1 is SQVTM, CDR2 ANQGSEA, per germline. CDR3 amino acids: CSVVGHNTGELFF. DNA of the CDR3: TGCAGCGTTGTGGGTCATAACACCGGGGAGCTGTTTTTT.